Listed here are 27 T cell receptor beta chains from one sample, sequenced in a study of blood T cell repertoires in COVID-19. Assay: immunoSEQ multiplex PCR; the TCRdb copy retains only in-frame clones and omits some. The data hold around 300,000 clones, with about 89% observed a single time. The source material was PBMCs or T cells enriched from blood (not recorded which). The receptors come from a woman aged 40 to 50 who had recovered from COVID-19.

V and J are TRBV2 and TRBJ2-1; TRBD1 matches at 9 bases. The CDR3 extends over 14 amino acids. The germline V gene encodes CDR1 SNHLY and CDR2 FYNNEI. The V segment lost 5 bases and the J segment 4 bases; nucleotides outside the gene matches: 3. CDR3 sequence reads: CASSTGTGYNEQFF. In nucleotides, the CDR3 is TGTGCCAGCAGTACCGGGACAGGGTACAATGAGCAGTTCTTC.

The V and J genes are TRBV5-1 and TRBJ2-3; possible D gene TRBD1, 5 bases. The V gene lost 0 bases and the J gene lost 0 bases, with 8 bases spanning the gap. The CDR3 has 15 residues. Germline V gene data show CDR1 as SGHRS and CDR2 as YFSETQ. For the CDR3, the DNA is TGCGCCAGCAGCTTGGACAGGACAAGCACAGATACGCAGTATTTT. Its protein is CASSLDRTSTDTQYF.

The chain employs TRBV15 and TRBJ1-5, with 10 bases aligning to TRBD1. The CDR3 contains 16 residues. CDR1 and CDR2 (germline): LNHNV, YYDKDF (reference sequence). Trimming removed 0 bases from V and 7 bases from J; junction bases left unmatched: 6. The CDR3 DNA reads as TGTGCCACCAGCAGAGATAAGACAGGGGGCCAGCAGCCCCAGCATTTT. As protein: CATSRDKTGGQQPQHF.

V usage is TRBV6-5 and J usage is TRBJ1-1, with D unresolved. The CDR3 contains 15 residues. Germline loops: CDR1 MNHEY, CDR2 SVGAGI. V lost 8 bases, J lost 0 bases, and 16 bases lay in between. CDR3 bases: TGTGCCAGCCACCCCGCGGCCCCAATGAACACTGAAGCTTTCTTT. This gives the protein CASHPAAPMNTEAFF.

The V call is TRBV7-8, the J call TRBJ1-4, with TRBD1 as a possible D gene (6 bases). Germline-derived CDR1 and CDR2 are SGHVS and FQNEAQ. Trimming removed 1 base at V and 3 bases at J, with 12 bases between. The CDR3 extends over 16 amino acids. CDR3 protein: CASSLDLGAANEKLFF. The DNA for the CDR3 is TGTGCCAGCAGCTTAGACTTGGGGGCAGCTAATGAAAAACTGTTTTTT.

The V and J genes are TRBV5-4 and TRBJ1-2; 10 bases map to TRBD1. With V trimmed by 4 bases and J by 8 bases, 14 bases remained unmatched. This CDR3 is 16 amino acids long. Per germline, CDR1 SGHNT and CDR2 YYREEE (reference sequence). The CDR3 spells CASSPRTGGISGGYTF. CDR3 nucleotide sequence: TGTGCCAGCAGCCCTCGGACAGGGGGAATATCTGGGGGCTACACCTTC. Together with reference TRBV5-4 and TRBJ1-2, the CDR3 gives the full variable domain: ETGVTQSPTHLIKTRGQQVTLRCSSQSGHNTVSWYQQALGQGPQFIFQYYREEENGRGNFPPRFSGLQFPNYSSELNVNALELDDSALYLCASSPRTGGISGGYTFGSGTRLTVV.

V and J are TRBV6-1 and TRBJ1-4; D might be TRBD1 (5 bases). V lost 1 base to trimming and J lost 4 bases, with 10 bases between them. The germline gives CDR1 MNHNS, CDR2 SASEGT. The length of the CDR3 is 15 residues. CDR3 sequence reads: CASSEVGVGNEKLFF. CDR3 nucleotide sequence: TGTGCCAGCAGTGAAGTAGGGGTTGGTAATGAAAAACTGTTTTTT.

This clone appeared once. The rearrangement uses TRBV7-9 and TRBJ2-1; 11 bases agree with TRBD2. The CDR3 is 16 residues long. Trimming took 1 base from V and 7 from J; bases not matched to a gene: 6. The germline V gene has CDR1 SEHNR and CDR2 FQNEAQ (reference sequence). CDR3 sequence: CASSLVAGGHVNEQFF. CDR3 DNA sequence: TGTGCCAGCAGCTTAGTAGCGGGGGGGCATGTTAATGAGCAGTTCTTC.

This clone was counted only a few times. The chain uses TRBV4-3 and TRBJ1-2, with D hard to call. The germline gives CDR1 LGHNA, CDR2 YSLEER. The CDR3 loop spans 17 amino acids. Trimming took off 1 base at V and 4 bases at J, with 19 bases between the two ends. The CDR3 here is CASSQALASGVGYGYTF. CDR3 coding DNA: TGCGCCAGCAGCCAAGCCCTCGCATCGGGTGTAGGCTATGGCTACACCTTC.

V is TRBV2 and J is TRBJ1-4; the match to TRBD1 covers 7 bases. The germline CDR1 and CDR2 sequences are SNHLY and FYNNEI. The CDR3 spans 16 residues. V was pared by 5 bases and J by 7 bases, with 13 bases of the junction left unmatched. CDR3 bases: TGTGCCAGCAGTCCCGGTAAGCGGACAGGCGGTGAAAAACTGTTTTTT. Its translation: CASSPGKRTGGEKLFF.

The rearrangement joins TRBV6-5 to TRBJ1-3; tentatively, D is TRBD1 (6 bases). Trimming pared 7 bases from V and 1 base from J, leaving 14 bases between. There are 15 residues in the CDR3. Per germline, CDR1 MNHEY and CDR2 SVGAGI. The DNA for the CDR3 is TGTGCCAGCACCCAAGGGGGGGCGTCTGGAAACACCATATATTTT. Amino acids: CASTQGGASGNTIYF.

The chain couples TRBV27 to TRBJ2-1; 9 nucleotides line up with TRBD2. The V gene end was trimmed by 1 base and the J gene end by 5 bases; junction bases not matched to a gene: 9. The CDR3 covers 17 residues. The V gene's germline CDR1 is MNHEY and CDR2 SMNVEV (reference sequence). The CDR3, as DNA: TGTGCCAGCAGTTTATTAGGGCTAGCGGGGAAACACAATGAGCAGTTCTTC. It encodes CASSLLGLAGKHNEQFF.

The V call is TRBV5-1, the J call TRBJ2-5; 10 nucleotides line up with TRBD2. CDR3 size: 16 residues. Germline V CDR1 and CDR2: SGHRS, YFSETQ. Trimming cost V 0 bases and J 5 bases; bases outside gene matches: 7. Written as DNA, the CDR3 is TGCGCCAGCAGCTTGGTCCTAGCGGGAGCATTGGAGACCCAGTACTTC. This codes for CASSLVLAGALETQYF. Based on the CDR3 plus reference TRBV5-1 and TRBJ2-5, the full variable domain is KAGVTQTPRYLIKTRGQQVTLSCSPISGHRSVSWYQQTPGQGLQFLFEYFSETQRNKGNFPGRFSGRQFSNSRSEMNVSTLELGDSALYLCASSLVLAGALETQYFGPGTRLLVL.

The V gene is TRBV19, the J gene TRBJ2-3, with 7 bases lining up with TRBD2. J was trimmed by 3 bases and V by 1 base; bases with no gene match: 4. This CDR3 has 15 residues. The V gene's germline CDR1 is LNHDA and CDR2 SQIVND (reference sequence). CDR3: CASSIVAGVTDTQYF. In DNA form, the CDR3 reads TGTGCCAGTAGTATAGTGGCGGGAGTGACAGATACGCAGTATTTT.

The chain employs TRBV5-1 and TRBJ1-1; 8 bases are a match to TRBD1. The CDR3 totals 15 residues. Germline values: CDR1 SGHRS, CDR2 YFSETQ. The V gene end was trimmed by 0 bases and the J gene end by 2 bases; junction bases not matched to a gene: 3. DNA for the CDR3: TGCGCCAGCAGCTTGGATGGACAGGGAAACACTGAAGCTTTCTTT. This translates into CASSLDGQGNTEAFF.

The chain has TRBV3-1 (or the pseudogene TRBV3-2) and TRBJ2-7; D unresolved. The CDR3 sequence is 16 residues long. V gave up 4 bases and J gave up 0 bases, with 16 bases separating them. The V gene's germline CDR1 is LGHDT and CDR2 YNNKEL (reference sequence). CDR3 in amino acids: CASSPIRVKSSYEQYF. The CDR3 DNA follows: TGTGCCAGCAGCCCGATTCGGGTAAAAAGCTCCTACGAGCAGTACTTC.

The chain uses TRBV4-2 and TRBJ1-2, with a possible D match to TRBD1 (6 bases). The ends were cut back, 4 bases at V and 6 bases at J, with 24 bases in the middle. This CDR3 is built from 17 residues. Germline-derived CDR1 and CDR2 are LGHNA and YNFKEQ. CDR3 DNA sequence: TGTGCCAGCAGCCCCATTAATGGGGCAGGGGAGGGTAATGGCTACACCTTC. Encoded protein: CASSPINGAGEGNGYTF.

The chain links TRBV27 to TRBJ1-2; TRBD1 matches 7 bases. Germline CDR1 MNHEY, CDR2 SMNVEV (reference sequence). The CDR3 is made up of 16 amino acids. V shed 5 bases and J 4 bases; nucleotides not matched to a gene: 13. The DNA for the CDR3 is TGTGCCAGCAGTATGAATGCCGGGACAGCTTCCTATGGCTACACCTTC. Amino acids: CASSMNAGTASYGYTF.

The V and J genes are TRBV7-3 and TRBJ2-2; 8 positions agree with TRBD2. The CDR3 is 17 residues long. The V gene end was trimmed by 5 bases and the J gene end by 5 bases; junction bases not matched to a gene: 13. The germline V gene encodes CDR1 SGHTA and CDR2 FQGTGA. The CDR3 here is CASSPSSLAGRTGELFF. The CDR3 nucleotides read TGTGCCAGCAGCCCGTCCTCCTTAGCGGGACGGACCGGGGAGCTGTTTTTT.

The chain recombines TRBV6-5 with TRBJ1-3, with D perhaps TRBD1 (6 bases). Germline CDR1 MNHEY, CDR2 SVGAGI. The CDR3 covers 13 residues. Trimming removed 6 bases from V and 11 bases from J, with 17 bases in between. The CDR3 here is CASSFGQRRPIYF. CDR3 bases: TGTGCCAGCAGCTTCGGACAGCGGAGGCCCATATATTTT.

V gene TRBV7-8 combines with J gene TRBJ2-5; TRBD1 aligns across 7 bases. Trimming removed 0 bases from V and 4 bases from J; junction bases left unmatched: 2. CDR1 and CDR2 from the germline V gene are SGHVS and FQNEAQ. The CDR3 runs to 14 residues. The CDR3 DNA reads as TGTGCCAGCAGCTTAGCGCCAGGGGGAGAGACCCAGTACTTC. Its translation is CASSLAPGGETQYF.

The J gene is TRBJ1-4, the V gene TRBV5-1, with D possibly being TRBD1 (6 bases). Trimming removed 4 bases from V and 8 bases from J, with 18 bases in between. CDR1 and CDR2 (germline): SGHRS, YFSETQ. The CDR3 runs to 15 residues. The CDR3 spells CASSPDPQGREKLFF. Here the CDR3 DNA reads TGCGCCAGCAGCCCAGACCCACAGGGTCGGGAAAAACTGTTTTTT. Together with reference TRBV5-1 and TRBJ1-4, the CDR3 gives the full variable domain: KAGVTQTPRYLIKTRGQQVTLSCSPISGHRSVSWYQQTPGQGLQFLFEYFSETQRNKGNFPGRFSGRQFSNSRSEMNVSTLELGDSALYLCASSPDPQGREKLFFGSGTQLSVL.

The chain uses TRBV7-9 and TRBJ2-2, with D hard to call. CDR3 length: 14 amino acids. From germline, CDR1 is SEHNR and CDR2 FQNEAQ (reference sequence). The germline V and J ends were trimmed by 5 bases and 0 bases, with 7 bases remaining between them. CDR3 protein: CASSATANTGELFF. In DNA, the CDR3 is TGTGCCAGCAGCGCCACAGCGAACACCGGGGAGCTGTTTTTT.

This sequence joins TRBV29-1 and TRBJ1-2; D not resolved. In germline, CDR1 is SQVTM, CDR2 ANQGSEA. V dropped 6 bases and J dropped 4 bases, with 6 bases sitting between them. CDR3 size: 10 residues. CDR3 sequence reads: CSVLIYGYTF. CDR3 nucleotides: TGCAGCGTCCTAATCTATGGCTACACCTTC.

The chain uses TRBV5-1 and TRBJ2-7; D perhaps matches TRBD1 (6 bases). Trimming removed 5 bases from V and 4 bases from J, with 19 bases in between. This CDR3 has 15 residues. CDR1 is SGHRS and CDR2 is YFSETQ in the germline V gene. CDR3 in DNA: TGCGCCAGCAGTTCGGGGACAACGGTGGGGTACGAGCAGTACTTC. This codes for CASSSGTTVGYEQYF.

The chain links TRBV5-4 to TRBJ2-2, with a possible D match to TRBD1 (6 bases). CDR1 SGHNT and CDR2 YYREEE come from the germline V gene (reference sequence). The CDR3 is made up of 16 amino acids. V lost 4 bases to trimming and J lost 0 bases, with 13 bases between them. The CDR3 spells CASSTGHYANTGELFF. In DNA form, the CDR3 reads TGTGCCAGCAGCACGGGACACTACGCGAACACCGGGGAGCTGTTTTTT. Supplemented by reference TRBV5-4 and TRBJ2-2, the full variable domain reads ETGVTQSPTHLIKTRGQQVTLRCSSQSGHNTVSWYQQALGQGPQFIFQYYREEENGRGNFPPRFSGLQFPNYSSELNVNALELDDSALYLCASSTGHYANTGELFFGEGSRLTVL.

The chain carries TRBV11-2 and TRBJ2-2; D gene ambiguous. CDR1 and CDR2 from the germline V gene are SGHAT and FQNNGV. CDR3 length equals 12 residues. The V gene lost 5 bases and the J gene lost 6 bases, with 7 bases spanning the gap. The CDR3 DNA reads as TGTGCCAGCAGCCGAGGTGCCGGGGAGCTGTTTTTT. Translation gives CASSRGAGELFF.